This entry features one T cell receptor (beta chain) sequence. The germline CDR1 and CDR2 sequences are SGHRS and YFSETQ. This CDR3 is built from 14 residues. V dropped 1 base and J dropped 5; count of bases not matched to a gene: 3. In the original analysis: Reference gene primer amplification gave nucleated cell count estimates. This table comes from immunoSEQ multiplex PCR, and its TCRdb copy is limited to in-frame clones, with some not included. V and J calls and clone size follow that table, whereas D and trimming were derived from the DNA. The sample shows 150,000 to 200,000 clones, roughly 80% of them seen only once. This entry comes from a study of blood T cell repertoires in COVID-19. About the study: COVID-19 samples, acute and convalescent, were from the United States, Italy and Spain. T cells, B-cell-depleted T cells, or PBMCs supplied cDNA or gDNA.

The sample taken for sequencing was peripheral blood. The sequence was obtained from a man aged 60-69 years with active or convalescent COVID-19. V and J are TRBV5-1 and TRBJ2-5; 9 bases line up with TRBD1. The CDR3 coding sequence is TGCGCCAGCAGCTTGACAGGGGGCTGGGAGACCCAGTACTTC. It specifies CASSLTGGWETQYF.